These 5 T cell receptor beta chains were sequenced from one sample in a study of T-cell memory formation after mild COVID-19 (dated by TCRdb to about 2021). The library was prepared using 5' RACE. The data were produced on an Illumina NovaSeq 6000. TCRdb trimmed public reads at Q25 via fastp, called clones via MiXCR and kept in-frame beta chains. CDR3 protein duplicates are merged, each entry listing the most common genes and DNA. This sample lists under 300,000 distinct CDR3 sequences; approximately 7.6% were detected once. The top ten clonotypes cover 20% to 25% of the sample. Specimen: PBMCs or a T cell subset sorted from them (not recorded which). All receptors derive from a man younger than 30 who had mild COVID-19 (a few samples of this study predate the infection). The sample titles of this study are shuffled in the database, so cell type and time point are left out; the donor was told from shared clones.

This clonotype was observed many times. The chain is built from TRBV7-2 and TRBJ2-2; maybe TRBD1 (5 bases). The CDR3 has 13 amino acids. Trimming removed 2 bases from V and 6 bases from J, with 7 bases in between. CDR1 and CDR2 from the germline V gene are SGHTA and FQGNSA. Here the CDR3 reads CASSLQGSGELFF. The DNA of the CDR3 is TGTGCCAGCAGCTTACAGGGCTCCGGGGAGCTGTTTTTT.

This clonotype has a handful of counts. DNA for the CDR3: TGCGCCAGCAGCCAAGATCGGCGTGGTTCACCCCTCCACTTT. Translating it yields CASSQDRRGSPLHF. The chain joins TRBV4-3 to TRBJ1-6; unclear D gene. The germline V and J ends were trimmed by 0 bases and 9 bases, with 9 bases remaining between them. The CDR3 loop spans 14 amino acids. Germline CDR1 reads LGHNA; CDR2 reads YSLEER.

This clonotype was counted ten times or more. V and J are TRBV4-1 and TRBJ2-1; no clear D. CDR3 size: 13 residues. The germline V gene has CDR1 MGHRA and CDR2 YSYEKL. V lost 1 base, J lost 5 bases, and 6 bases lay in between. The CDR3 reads CASSQVGDNEQFF. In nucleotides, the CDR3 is TGCGCCAGCAGCCAAGTAGGCGACAATGAGCAGTTCTTC.

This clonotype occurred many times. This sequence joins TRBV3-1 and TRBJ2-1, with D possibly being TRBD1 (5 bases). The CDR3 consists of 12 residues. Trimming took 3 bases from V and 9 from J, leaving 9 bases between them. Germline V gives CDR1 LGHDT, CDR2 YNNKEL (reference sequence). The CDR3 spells CASSHRVGEQFF. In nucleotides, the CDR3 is TGTGCCAGCAGCCACAGGGTAGGTGAGCAGTTCTTC.

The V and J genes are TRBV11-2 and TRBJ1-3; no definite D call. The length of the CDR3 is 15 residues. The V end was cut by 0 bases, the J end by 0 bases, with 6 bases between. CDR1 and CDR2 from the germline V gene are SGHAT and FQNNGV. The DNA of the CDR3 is TGTGCCAGCAGCTTAGATCCGCTCTCTGGAAACACCATATATTTT. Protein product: CASSLDPLSGNTIYF. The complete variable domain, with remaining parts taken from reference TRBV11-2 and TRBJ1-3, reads EAGVAQSPRYKIIEKRQSVAFWCNPISGHATLYWYQQILGQGPKLLIQFQNNGVVDDSQLPKDRFSAERLKGVDSTLKIQPAKLEDSAVYLCASSLDPLSGNTIYFGEGSWLTVV.